The text below deals with one T cell receptor beta chain. Its antigen is unidentified. This CDR3 has 13 residues. V was trimmed by 2 bases and J by 4 bases, leaving 8 bases between them. Germline V lookup: CDR1 MNHEY, CDR2 SVGAGI. The data were taken from a study of T cell responses to AZD1222 COVID-19 vaccine. Using immunoSEQ multiplex PCR, the repertoire was profiled, and TCRdb retains in-frame clones only, with some absent. This table holds 87,000 or so clones, about 90% found once. Whole-study results and caveats: Repertoire samples came only from after the peak T cell response.

The receptor was isolated from an adult in good health. This chain connects TRBV6-5 to TRBJ1-2; possible D gene TRBD1, 5 bases. The sequencing used peripheral blood, collected on day 0 of AZD1222 vaccination. The CDR3 region is CASSYGTIYGYTF. CDR3 in DNA: TGTGCCAGCAGTTACGGGACGATCTATGGCTACACCTTC.